This T cell receptor (beta chain) is from a study of identical twins. TCRdb processed the 5' RACE reads anew with MiXCR; each CDR3 protein has one entry. This sample has 200,000 to 250,000 distinct CDR3 sequences, with over 5.5% found just once. Germline values: CDR1 LGHNT, CDR2 FRNRAP. Trimming stripped 2 bases from V and 7 bases from J, with 24 bases between. The CDR3 is made up of 18 amino acids. The sample was also linked to a second study, of T cells expressing NK-cell markers. This second study notes: Researchers got TCR beta repertoires out of sorted CD3+CD56+NKG2C+, CD3+CD56+NKG2C- and CD3+CD56-NKG2C+ T cells.

V and J are TRBV12-5 and TRBJ2-1, with a weak D call TRBD2 (5 bases). The sequenced sample was CD8+ T cells sorted from blood. This TCR derives from a woman younger than 35 in good health. Here the CDR3 DNA reads TGTGCTAGTGGTTTGCCACAACCCCCGTCCGGGGTGACGAATGAGCAGTTCTTC. This sequence encodes CASGLPQPPSGVTNEQFF.